The 5 T cell receptor beta chains listed next were all sequenced from one sample in a study of T cells in Graves' hyperthyroidism and ophthalmopathy. The source material, RNA transcripts, was used to amplify TCR beta CDR3 regions. Researchers ran a first-round RT-PCR on the TCR CDR3 using the HTBI primer set. TCRdb reprocessed the multiplex PCR reads via MiXCR and lists one record per CDR3 protein. The sample holds around 200,000 distinct CDR3 sequences, 15% to 20% seen once. Sample: blood. These receptor sequences come from a woman aged 50 to 60 with Graves' hyperthyroidism.

This clonotype was observed at least ten times. The chain uses TRBV20-1 and TRBJ1-5; D ambiguous. This CDR3 comprises 12 residues. CDR1 and CDR2 from the germline V gene are DFQATT and SNEGSKA (reference sequence). V lost 2 bases to trimming and J lost 6 bases, with 8 bases between them. The CDR3 is CSARSRLQPQHF. CDR3 bases: TGCAGTGCTAGAAGCCGGCTTCAGCCCCAGCATTTT.

The rearrangement links TRBV19 to TRBJ1-5; D remains unclear. The ends were cut back, 3 bases at V and 6 bases at J, with 15 bases in the middle. Germline values: CDR1 LNHDA, CDR2 SQIVND (reference sequence). CDR3 length: 15 residues. The CDR3 sequence: CASSIYSGLIQPQHF. Written as DNA, the CDR3 is TGTGCCAGTAGTATTTATTCCGGACTGATTCAGCCCCAGCATTTT. Looking up the rest from reference TRBV19 and TRBJ1-5 gives the full variable domain: DGGITQSPKYLFRKEGQNVTLSCEQNLNHDAMYWYRQDPGQGLRLIYYSQIVNDFQKGDIAEGYSVSREKKESFPLTVTSAQKNPTAFYLCASSIYSGLIQPQHFGDGTRLSIL.

The V gene is TRBV6-1, the J gene TRBJ2-7; 10 nucleotides line up with TRBD1. Germline CDR1 is MNHNS and CDR2 is SASEGT. V dropped 6 bases and J dropped 5; count of bases not matched to a gene: 4. The CDR3 length is 13 residues. This CDR3 reads CASRGQGPNEQYF. In DNA, the CDR3 is TGTGCCAGCAGGGGACAGGGGCCCAACGAGCAGTACTTC.

A note on this clonotype: A much larger clone lies one base from this, so it may be a read error. The gene calls are TRBV9 and TRBJ1-1; the D gene is possibly TRBD1 (5 bases). This CDR3 is 13 amino acids long. The germline V gene has CDR1 SGDLS and CDR2 YYNGEE. Trimming shortened V by 4 bases and J by 10 bases, and 17 bases separated the two germline ends. The CDR3 protein is CASSRDGRRGAFF. Here the CDR3 DNA reads TGTGCCAGCAGCCGGGACGGCCGGAGGGGAGCTTTCTTT.

The chain employs TRBV20-1 and TRBJ2-1; D is undetermined. The germline V gene has CDR1 DFQATT and CDR2 SNEGSKA (reference sequence). The CDR3 is 15 residues long. The V end lost 3 bases, the J end lost 8 bases, and 20 bases lay between the germline ends. The CDR3 loop is CSASSPLSFTDEQFF. The DNA for the CDR3 is TGCAGTGCTAGTTCTCCACTCTCGTTTACGGATGAGCAGTTCTTC.